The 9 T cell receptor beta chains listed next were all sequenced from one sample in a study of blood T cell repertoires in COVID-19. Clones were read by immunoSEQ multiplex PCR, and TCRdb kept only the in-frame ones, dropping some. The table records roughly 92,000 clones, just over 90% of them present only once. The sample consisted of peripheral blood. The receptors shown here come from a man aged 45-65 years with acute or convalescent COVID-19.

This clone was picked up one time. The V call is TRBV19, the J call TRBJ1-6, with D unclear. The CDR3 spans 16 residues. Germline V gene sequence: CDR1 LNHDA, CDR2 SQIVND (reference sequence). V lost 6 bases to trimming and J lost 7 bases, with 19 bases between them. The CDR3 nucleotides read TGTGCCAGTAGCCGCCTCCAACTTGCCCTCAATTCACCCCTCCACTTT. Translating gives CASSRLQLALNSPLHF.

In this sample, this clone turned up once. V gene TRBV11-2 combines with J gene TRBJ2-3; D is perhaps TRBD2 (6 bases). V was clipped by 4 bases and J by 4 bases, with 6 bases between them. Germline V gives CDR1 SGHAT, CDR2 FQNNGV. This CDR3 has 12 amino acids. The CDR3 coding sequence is TGTGCCAGCAGCTCGGGGGCAGATACGCAGTATTTT. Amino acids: CASSSGADTQYF.

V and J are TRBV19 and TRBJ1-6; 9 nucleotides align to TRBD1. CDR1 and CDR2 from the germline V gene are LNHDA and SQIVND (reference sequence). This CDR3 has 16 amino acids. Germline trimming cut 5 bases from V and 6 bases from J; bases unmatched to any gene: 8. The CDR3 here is CASSFAVGQGNSPLHF. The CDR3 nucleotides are TGTGCCAGTAGTTTCGCCGTGGGACAGGGTAATTCACCCCTCCACTTT.

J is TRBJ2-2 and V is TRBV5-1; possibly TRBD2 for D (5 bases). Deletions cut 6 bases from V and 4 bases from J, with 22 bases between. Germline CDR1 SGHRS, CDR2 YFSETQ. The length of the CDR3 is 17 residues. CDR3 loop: CASTSQDFPRVTGELFF. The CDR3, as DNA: TGCGCCAGCACCTCCCAGGACTTCCCTAGAGTCACCGGGGAGCTGTTTTTT.

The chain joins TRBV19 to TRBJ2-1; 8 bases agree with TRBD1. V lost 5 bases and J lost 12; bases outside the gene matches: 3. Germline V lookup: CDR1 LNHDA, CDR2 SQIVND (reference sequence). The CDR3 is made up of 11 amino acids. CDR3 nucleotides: TGTGCCAGTAGTTTACAGGGGGGGCAGTTCTTC. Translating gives CASSLQGGQFF. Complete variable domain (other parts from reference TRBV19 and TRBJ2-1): DGGITQSPKYLFRKEGQNVTLSCEQNLNHDAMYWYRQDPGQGLRLIYYSQIVNDFQKGDIAEGYSVSREKKESFPLTVTSAQKNPTAFYLCASSLQGGQFFGPGTRLTVL.

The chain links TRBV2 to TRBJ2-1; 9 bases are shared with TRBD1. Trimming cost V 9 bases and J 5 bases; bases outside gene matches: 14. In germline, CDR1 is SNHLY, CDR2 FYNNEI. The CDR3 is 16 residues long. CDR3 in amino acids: CASRGTGGVFHNEQFF. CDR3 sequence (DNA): TGTGCCAGTAGAGGAACAGGGGGCGTCTTCCACAATGAGCAGTTCTTC. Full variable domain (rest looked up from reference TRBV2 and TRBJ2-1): EPEVTQTPSHQVTQMGQEVILRCVPISNHLYFYWYRQILGQKVEFLVSFYNNEISEKSEIFDDQFSVERPDGSNFTLKIRSTKLEDSAMYFCASRGTGGVFHNEQFFGPGTRLTVL.

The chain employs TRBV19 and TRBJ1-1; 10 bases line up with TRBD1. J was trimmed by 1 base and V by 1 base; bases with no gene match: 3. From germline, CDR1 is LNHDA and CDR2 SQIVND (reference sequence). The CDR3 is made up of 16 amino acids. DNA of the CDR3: TGTGCCAGTAGTATAGGGGGACAGGGGAGGAACACTGAAGCTTTCTTT. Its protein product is CASSIGGQGRNTEAFF.

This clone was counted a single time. DNA of the CDR3: TGTGCCAGCAGCCCGGGACAGACGACAGCTTTCTTT. As protein: CASSPGQTTAFF. The chain joins TRBV7-9 to TRBJ1-1; 7 nucleotides match TRBD1. The CDR3 sequence is 12 residues long. V lost 5 bases to trimming and J lost 10 bases; unmatched junction nucleotides: 7. Germline values: CDR1 SEHNR, CDR2 FQNEAQ (reference sequence).

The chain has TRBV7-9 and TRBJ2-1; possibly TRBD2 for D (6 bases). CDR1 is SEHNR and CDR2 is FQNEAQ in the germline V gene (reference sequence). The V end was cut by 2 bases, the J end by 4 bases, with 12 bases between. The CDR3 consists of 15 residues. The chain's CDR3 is CASSLRPSDYNEQFF. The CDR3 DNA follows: TGTGCCAGCAGCTTACGGCCTAGCGATTACAATGAGCAGTTCTTC.